This T cell receptor beta chain was profiled in a study of T cell responses to AZD1222 COVID-19 vaccine. The wider study: Second-dose timings of about 4 or about 12 weeks were pooled. Findings and caveats of the study: Sampling that yielded the repertoires occurred only after the peak T cell response. The CD4 TCRs associated with vaccination extended across spike and predominated at 160-218 and 743-854. Possibly, clonal diversity was underestimated; donors were largely white British and included more females.

Profiling relied on immunoSEQ multiplex PCR, and the TCRdb table lists in-frame clones only, not all of them. The sample carries under 200,000 clones, under 95% recorded once. About this clone: Its antigen is undetermined.

The germline V gene has CDR1 SGDLS and CDR2 YYNGEE. This CDR3 has 13 amino acids. Between the trimmed V and J ends, which lost 0 bases and 2 bases, there was a span of 5 bases. This TCR came from an adult in good health. The input for sequencing was peripheral blood, taken on day 0 of AZD1222 vaccination. The chain is built from TRBV9 and TRBJ2-5; D unclear. The CDR3 DNA sequence: TGTGCCAGCAGCGTAGGCCAGCAAGAGACCCAGTACTTC. It specifies CASSVGQQETQYF.